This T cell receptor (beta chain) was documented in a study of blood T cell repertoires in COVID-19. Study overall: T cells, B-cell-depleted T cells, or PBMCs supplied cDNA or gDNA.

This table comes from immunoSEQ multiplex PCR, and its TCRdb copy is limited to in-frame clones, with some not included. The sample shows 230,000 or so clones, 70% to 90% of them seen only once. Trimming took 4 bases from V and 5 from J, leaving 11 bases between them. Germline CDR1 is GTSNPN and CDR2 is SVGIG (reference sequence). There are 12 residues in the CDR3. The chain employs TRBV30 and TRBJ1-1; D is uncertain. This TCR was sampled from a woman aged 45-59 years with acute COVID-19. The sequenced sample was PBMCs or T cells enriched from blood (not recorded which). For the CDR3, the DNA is TGTGCCTGGACTGGCAGGAAGACTGAAGCTTTCTTT. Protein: CAWTGRKTEAFF.